Included here is one T cell receptor beta chain sequence, with context. These data come from a study of T cell changes during pregnancy in multiple sclerosis. CDR1 and CDR2 from the germline V gene are SNHLY and FYNNEI. The V end lost 9 bases, the J end lost 4 bases, and 13 bases lay between the germline ends. This CDR3 spans 13 amino acids. Method: immunoSEQ multiplex PCR; TCRdb's copy keeps in-frame clones and lacks some. The sample lists just under 95,000 clones; approximately 92% were seen once. Material: peripheral blood, obtained in the first trimester of pregnancy. J is TRBJ2-1 and V is TRBV2; maybe TRBD2 (5 bases). The clonotype was recovered from a female donor with multiple sclerosis, enrolled in a pregnancy study. In DNA, the CDR3 is TGTGCCAGTGGAGCGGACTGGTACAATGAGCAGTTCTTC. It is translated as CASGADWYNEQFF. Together with reference TRBV2 and TRBJ2-1, the CDR3 gives the full variable domain: EPEVTQTPSHQVTQMGQEVILRCVPISNHLYFYWYRQILGQKVEFLVSFYNNEISEKSEIFDDQFSVERPDGSNFTLKIRSTKLEDSAMYFCASGADWYNEQFFGPGTRLTVL.